This entry lists 14 T cell receptor beta chains sequenced from one sample in a study of cytomegalovirus exposure and HLA in healthy donors. The primer mix had 60 Vbeta and 13 Jbeta primers. Sequenced by immunoSEQ multiplex PCR; TCRdb stores in-frame clones only, minus some. In the table there are 55,000 to 75,000 clones, around two thirds of which are singletons. The sequenced sample consisted of PBMCs. Receptors originate from a human donor in good health.

This clone was recorded a few times. The rearrangement uses TRBV5-5 and TRBJ2-7; TRBD2 might be the D (5 bases). Germline V gives CDR1 SGHKS, CDR2 YYEKEE (reference sequence). CDR3 length: 12 residues. V was cut by 9 bases and J by 7 bases, with 17 bases left in between. This chain's CDR3 is CATPPEVGEQYF. In DNA, the CDR3 is TGTGCCACACCGCCGGAGGTCGGGGAGCAGTACTTC.

V is TRBV2 and J is TRBJ2-1; 7 bases agree with TRBD1. Germline V gene data show CDR1 as SNHLY and CDR2 as FYNNEI. V trimming: 5 bases; J trimming: 0 bases; junction bases outside the gene matches: 4. This CDR3 is built from 15 residues. CDR3 sequence: CASSNRGRSYNEQFF. The DNA for the CDR3 is TGTGCCAGCAGTAACAGGGGCCGCTCCTACAATGAGCAGTTCTTC.

The chain carries TRBV4-1 and TRBJ1-3; 7 bases align to TRBD1. The CDR3 extends over 15 amino acids. CDR1 is MGHRA and CDR2 is YSYEKL in the germline V gene. Germline trimming cut 4 bases from V and 2 bases from J; bases unmatched to any gene: 5. DNA for the CDR3: TGCGCCAGCAGCCGGCGACAGGGTACTGGAAACACCATATATTTT. Protein product: CASSRRQGTGNTIYF.

This clone has just one count. J is TRBJ2-2 and V is TRBV5-6; 8 bases are shared with TRBD2. V dropped 4 bases and J dropped 5; count of bases not matched to a gene: 10. The CDR3 runs 16 residues. Germline loops: CDR1 SGHDT, CDR2 YYEEEE. CDR3 in amino acids: CASSRGGTLRTGELFF. CDR3 nucleotides: TGTGCCAGCAGCCGGGGGGGTACCTTAAGGACCGGGGAGCTGTTTTTT.

This clone was observed once. This sequence joins TRBV5-1 and TRBJ2-5; the D gene is possibly TRBD1 (5 bases). The CDR3 extends over 13 amino acids. Trimming took 7 bases from V and 2 from J, leaving 12 bases between them. Germline assignment: CDR1 SGHRS and CDR2 YFSETQ. DNA for the CDR3: TGCGCCAGCCGACAGACTCCACAAGAGACCCAGTACTTC. It translates to CASRQTPQETQYF. The whole variable domain, filled in from reference TRBV5-1 and TRBJ2-5, reads KAGVTQTPRYLIKTRGQQVTLSCSPISGHRSVSWYQQTPGQGLQFLFEYFSETQRNKGNFPGRFSGRQFSNSRSEMNVSTLELGDSALYLCASRQTPQETQYFGPGTRLLVL.

The CDR3 sequence: CASSYSSDSYEQYF. The CDR3 DNA is TGTGCCAGCAGTTACTCATCAGACTCCTACGAGCAGTACTTC. The chain employs TRBV6-5 and TRBJ2-7; D gene unclear. Germline V gene data show CDR1 as MNHEY and CDR2 as SVGAGI. The CDR3 runs to 14 residues. V was trimmed by 0 bases and J by 0 bases, leaving 6 bases between them.

The genes are TRBV19 and TRBJ2-7; 7 bases are a match to TRBD2. From germline, CDR1 is LNHDA and CDR2 SQIVND (reference sequence). The CDR3 sequence is 14 residues long. The V gene end was trimmed by 3 bases and the J gene end by 1 base; junction bases not matched to a gene: 3. The CDR3 loop reads CASSISAGSYEQYF. CDR3 nucleotides: TGTGCCAGTAGTATCTCAGCGGGGTCCTACGAGCAGTACTTC.

The CDR3 sequence is CSAARGTGDTEAFF. CDR3 coding DNA: TGCAGCGCCGCGAGGGGGACAGGGGACACTGAAGCTTTCTTT. V usage is TRBV29-1 and J usage is TRBJ1-1; 10 nucleotides match TRBD1. With 7 bases clipped from V and 3 bases from J, the junction kept 8 bases outside the gene matches. CDR1 and CDR2 (germline): SQVTM, ANQGSEA. The CDR3 sequence is 14 residues long.

V and J are TRBV5-6 and TRBJ2-5; D may be TRBD1 (5 bases). The germline V and J ends were trimmed by 1 base and 5 bases, with 9 bases remaining between them. The CDR3 length is 13 residues. Germline-derived CDR1 and CDR2 are SGHDT and YYEEEE. CDR3 region: CASSLTGLETQYF. CDR3 sequence (DNA): TGTGCCAGCAGCTTGACAGGATTGGAGACCCAGTACTTC.

This chain uses TRBV27 with TRBJ1-2, with D hard to call. V was cut by 5 bases and J by 2 bases, with 15 bases left in between. This CDR3 has 15 amino acids. Germline assignment: CDR1 MNHEY and CDR2 SMNVEV (reference sequence). CDR3 nucleotide sequence: TGTGCCAGCAGTCCCCGAATCGGTTTGAACTATGGCTACACCTTC. It codes for CASSPRIGLNYGYTF.

This rearrangement joins TRBV6-5 to TRBJ1-1; D possibly corresponds to TRBD1 (5 bases). The CDR3 has 14 residues. The V and J ends lost 0 bases and 4 bases respectively, with 9 bases between them. Germline assignment: CDR1 MNHEY and CDR2 SVGAGI. The CDR3 DNA reads as TGTGCCAGCAGTTACTCGCGAACAGGCACTGAAGCTTTCTTT. Translation: CASSYSRTGTEAFF.

This clone has just a few counts. The chain couples TRBV6-1 to TRBJ1-5; 7 bases match TRBD1. CDR3 size: 13 residues. The J segment lost 3 bases and the V segment lost 10 bases, leaving 6 bases of the junction unmatched. CDR1 MNHNS and CDR2 SASEGT come from the germline V gene. This chain's CDR3 is CATRDSFNQPQHF. The CDR3 coding sequence is TGTGCCACTCGGGACAGCTTCAATCAGCCCCAGCATTTT.

The chain carries TRBV12-5 and TRBJ2-1; 7 positions match TRBD2. Germline lookup yields CDR1 LGHNT and CDR2 FRNRAP. The CDR3 runs to 12 residues. V gave up 4 bases and J gave up 8 bases; unmatched junction bases: 2. CDR3 in amino acids: CASGSSGYEQFF. The DNA for the CDR3 is TGTGCTAGTGGTTCTAGCGGCTATGAGCAGTTCTTC.

The rearrangement uses TRBV14 and TRBJ2-3, with TRBD2 matching over 7 bases. The CDR3 spans 14 residues. Germline V gives CDR1 SGHDN, CDR2 FVKESK. V lost 8 bases and J lost 1; bases outside the gene matches: 6. CDR3 residues: CASSSLAGTDTQYF. CDR3 in DNA: TGTGCCAGCTCAAGCCTAGCGGGCACAGATACGCAGTATTTT.